A selection of T cell receptor beta chains follows, all from one sample in a study of blood T cell repertoires in COVID-19. Measured with immunoSEQ multiplex PCR; TCRdb has only the in-frame clones, and not every one. The sample includes tens of thousands of clones, 79% of them seen just once. Sequenced input: peripheral blood. Receptors originate from a human donor in a cohort sampled during active COVID-19. Both conserved end residues are part of each CDR3. A D gene is named only where the DNA matches it firmly. Some rows mark clone size as missing; the rest say once, few, many or name a class of expanded clone.

V gene	D gene	J gene	clone size	CDR3 protein	CDR3 DNA
TRBV30	.	TRBJ2-5	.	CAWSVRPGETQYF	TGTGCCTGGAGTGTACGGCCAGGGGAGACCCAGTACTTC
TRBV28	TRBD2	TRBJ2-5	.	CASSLVRDYETQYF	TGTGCCAGCAGTTTAGTCAGGGACTACGAGACCCAGTACTTC
TRBV5-1	.	TRBJ1-4	.	CASSRGRREKLFF	TGCGCCAGCAGCAGGGGAAGACGGGAAAAACTGTTTTTT
TRBV29-1	TRBD2	TRBJ2-3	.	CSHDERGTDTQYF	TGCAGCCATGACGAGCGGGGGACAGATACGCAGTATTTT
TRBV24-1	.	TRBJ2-3	few	CATSDARANTDTQYF	TGTGCCACCAGTGATGCCAGGGCGAACACAGATACGCAGTATTTT
TRBV5-6	TRBD2	TRBJ2-7	.	CASSLAGGPYEQYF	TGTGCCAGCAGCCTAGCGGGAGGTCCCTACGAGCAGTACTTC
TRBV5-1	.	TRBJ1-1	.	CASSYTGGAGVEAFF	TGCGCCAGCAGCTACACTGGGGGAGCGGGTGTCGAAGCTTTCTTT
TRBV6-6	TRBD2	TRBJ2-1	few	CASSYGGEVNEQFF	TGTGCCAGCAGTTACGGGGGGGAGGTCAATGAGCAGTTCTTC
TRBV6-5	.	TRBJ1-2	.	CASSYFASYGYTF	TGTGCCAGCAGTTACTTTGCCAGCTATGGCTACACCTTC
TRBV30	TRBD1	TRBJ1-2	.	CAWSVGTGGVGGYTF	TGTGCCTGGAGTGTAGGGACAGGGGGCGTCGGTGGCTACACCTTC
TRBV18	.	TRBJ1-2	.	CASLNGAGRNYGYTF	TGTGCCAGCTTAAACGGCGCAGGGCGAAACTATGGCTACACCTTC
TRBV7-9	.	TRBJ2-3	.	CASSSWENTDTQYF	TGTGCCAGCAGCTCCTGGGAGAACACAGATACGCAGTATTTT
TRBV30	TRBD1	TRBJ1-2	.	CAWSARTGIGYTF	TGTGCCTGGAGTGCGCGGACAGGGATCGGCTACACCTTC
TRBV2	.	TRBJ1-1	.	CASSESGWTEAFF	TGTGCCAGCAGTGAGTCAGGATGGACTGAAGCTTTCTTT
TRBV24-1	TRBD2	TRBJ2-1	once	CATSDQNGRASEQFF	TGTGCCACCAGTGATCAGAACGGGAGGGCCAGTGAGCAGTTCTTC
TRBV10-3	TRBD2	TRBJ2-2	.	CAIRTSGAEGTGELFF	TGTGCCATCAGGACTAGCGGGGCTGAGGGCACCGGGGAGCTGTTTTTT
TRBV5-5	.	TRBJ1-1	.	CASSRGGMNTEAFF	TGTGCCAGCAGCCGAGGGGGTATGAACACTGAAGCTTTCTTT
TRBV7-9	.	TRBJ2-5	.	CATLGVQETQYF	TGTGCCACCCTAGGAGTCCAAGAGACCCAGTACTTC
TRBV5-1	.	TRBJ2-1	.	CASRPQSGRTYNEQFF	TGCGCCAGCAGGCCTCAAAGCGGGCGTACCTACAATGAGCAGTTCTTC
TRBV4-3	TRBD1	TRBJ1-2	.	CASSQTPRDSTRYGYTF	TGCGCCAGCAGCCAGACCCCGAGGGACAGCACTCGCTATGGCTACACCTTC
TRBV30	.	TRBJ2-7	.	CAWSLGSLYEQYF	TGTGCCTGGAGTCTCGGGAGTTTGTACGAGCAGTACTTC
TRBV7-9	TRBD2	TRBJ2-2	.	CASSPITSGRGAGELFF	TGTGCCAGCAGCCCTATCACTAGCGGGAGGGGAGCCGGGGAGCTGTTTTTT
TRBV7-8	.	TRBJ1-3	.	CASSLRWREDFSGNTIYF	TGTGCCAGCAGCTTGAGATGGCGGGAGGATTTCTCTGGAAACACCATATATTTT
TRBV19	TRBD2	TRBJ2-1	once	CASTPQLIAGKYNEQFF	TGTGCCAGTACCCCCCAACTTATAGCGGGTAAATACAATGAGCAGTTCTTC
TRBV19	TRBD2	TRBJ2-3	.	CASNGLAGADTQYF	TGTGCCAGTAACGGGCTAGCGGGAGCAGATACGCAGTATTTT
TRBV11-2	.	TRBJ2-7	.	CASSRGYYEQYF	TGTGCCAGCAGCCGGGGATACTACGAGCAGTACTTC
TRBV7-2	TRBD1	TRBJ2-7	.	CASSSSGTGRSEQYF	TGTGCCAGCAGCTCCTCCGGGACAGGTAGGAGCGAGCAGTACTTC
TRBV5-1	.	TRBJ2-3	.	CASSLESRGTQYF	TGCGCCAGCAGCTTGGAGTCCCGCGGTACGCAGTATTTT
TRBV9	.	TRBJ2-6	once	CASSVAGNAGANVLTF	TGTGCCAGCAGCGTAGCAGGCAACGCTGGGGCCAACGTCCTGACTTTC
TRBV28	TRBD1	TRBJ2-1	once	CASSAGQGPYNEQFF	TGTGCCAGCAGTGCGGGACAGGGGCCCTACAATGAGCAGTTCTTC
TRBV16	.	TRBJ1-2	.	CASSPLSGVDNYGYTF	TGTGCCAGCAGCCCCCTTTCAGGGGTCGATAACTATGGCTACACCTTC